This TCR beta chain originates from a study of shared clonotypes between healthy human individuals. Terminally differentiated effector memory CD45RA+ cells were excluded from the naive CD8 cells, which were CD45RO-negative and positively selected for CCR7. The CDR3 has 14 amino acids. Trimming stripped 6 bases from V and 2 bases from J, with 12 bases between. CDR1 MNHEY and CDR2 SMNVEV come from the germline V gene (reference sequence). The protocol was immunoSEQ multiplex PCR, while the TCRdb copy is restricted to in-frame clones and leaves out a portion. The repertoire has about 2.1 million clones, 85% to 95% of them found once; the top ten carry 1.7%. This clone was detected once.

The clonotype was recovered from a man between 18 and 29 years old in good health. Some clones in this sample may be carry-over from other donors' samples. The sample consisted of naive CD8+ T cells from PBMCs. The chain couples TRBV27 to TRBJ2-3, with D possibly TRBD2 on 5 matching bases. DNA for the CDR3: TGTGCCAGCAGAGAACGGGGAAACACAGATACGCAGTATTTT. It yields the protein CASRERGNTDTQYF.